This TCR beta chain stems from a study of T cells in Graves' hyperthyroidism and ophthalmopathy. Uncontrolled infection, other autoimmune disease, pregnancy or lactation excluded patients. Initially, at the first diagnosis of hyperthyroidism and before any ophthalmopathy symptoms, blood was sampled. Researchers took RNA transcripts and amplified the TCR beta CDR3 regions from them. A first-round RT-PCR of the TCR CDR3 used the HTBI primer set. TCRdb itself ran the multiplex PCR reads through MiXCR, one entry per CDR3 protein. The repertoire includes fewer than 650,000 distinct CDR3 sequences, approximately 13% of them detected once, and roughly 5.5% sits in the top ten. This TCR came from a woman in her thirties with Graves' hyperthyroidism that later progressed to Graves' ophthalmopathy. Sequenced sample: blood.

CDR3 sequence (DNA): TGTGCCAGTAGTTTCGGGGGGCAAGTACAGCCCCAGCATTTT. Translating it yields CASSFGGQVQPQHF. The chain links TRBV19 to TRBJ1-5; TRBD1 is a possible D gene (6 bases). Germline assignment: CDR1 LNHDA and CDR2 SQIVND (reference sequence). The V and J ends lost 5 bases and 7 bases respectively, with 15 bases between them. CDR3 length equals 14 residues.